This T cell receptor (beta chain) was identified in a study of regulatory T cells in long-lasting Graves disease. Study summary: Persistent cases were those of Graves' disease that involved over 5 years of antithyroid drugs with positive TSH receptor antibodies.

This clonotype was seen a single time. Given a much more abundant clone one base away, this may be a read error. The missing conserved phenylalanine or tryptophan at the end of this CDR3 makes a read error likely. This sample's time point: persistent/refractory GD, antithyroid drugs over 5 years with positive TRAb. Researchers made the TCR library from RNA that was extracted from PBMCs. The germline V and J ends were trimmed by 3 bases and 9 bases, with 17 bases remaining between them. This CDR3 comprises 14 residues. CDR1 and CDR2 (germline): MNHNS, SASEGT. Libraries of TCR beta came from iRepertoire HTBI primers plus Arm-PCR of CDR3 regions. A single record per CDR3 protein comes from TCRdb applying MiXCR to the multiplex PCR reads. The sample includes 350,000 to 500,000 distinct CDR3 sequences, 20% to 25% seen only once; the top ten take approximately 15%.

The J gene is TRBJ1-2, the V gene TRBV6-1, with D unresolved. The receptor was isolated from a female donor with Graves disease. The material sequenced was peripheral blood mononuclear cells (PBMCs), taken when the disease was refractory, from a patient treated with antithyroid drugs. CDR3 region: CASSEREGIFRYTL. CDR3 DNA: TGTGCCAGCAGTGAGAGAGAGGGTATCTTTCGCTACACCCTC.